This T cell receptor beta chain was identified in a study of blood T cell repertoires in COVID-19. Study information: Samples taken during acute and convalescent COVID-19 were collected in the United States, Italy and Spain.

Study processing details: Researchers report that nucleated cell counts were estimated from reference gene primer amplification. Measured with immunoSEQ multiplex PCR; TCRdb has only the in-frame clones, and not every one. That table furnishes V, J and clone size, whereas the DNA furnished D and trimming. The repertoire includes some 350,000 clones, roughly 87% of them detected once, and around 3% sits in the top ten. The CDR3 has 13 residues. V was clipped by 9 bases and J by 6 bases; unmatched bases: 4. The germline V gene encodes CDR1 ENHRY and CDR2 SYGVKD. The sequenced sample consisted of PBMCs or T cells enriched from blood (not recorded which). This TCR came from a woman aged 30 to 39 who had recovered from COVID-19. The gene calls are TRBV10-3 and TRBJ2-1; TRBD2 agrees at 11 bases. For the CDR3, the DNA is TGTGCCATTAGCGGGAGGGACCCCAATGAGCAGTTCTTC. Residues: CAISGRDPNEQFF.